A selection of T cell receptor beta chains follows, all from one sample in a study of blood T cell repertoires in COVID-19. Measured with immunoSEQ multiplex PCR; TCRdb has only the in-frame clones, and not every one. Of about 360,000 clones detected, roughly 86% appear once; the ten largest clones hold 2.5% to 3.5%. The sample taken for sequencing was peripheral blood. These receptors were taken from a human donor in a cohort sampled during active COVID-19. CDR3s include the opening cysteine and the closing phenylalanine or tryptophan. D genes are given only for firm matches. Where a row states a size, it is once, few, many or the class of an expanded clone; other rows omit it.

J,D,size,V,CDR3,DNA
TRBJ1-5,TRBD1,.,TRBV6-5,CASSPSGTGNQPQHF,TGTGCCAGCAGTCCCTCCGGGACAGGGAATCAGCCCCAGCATTTT
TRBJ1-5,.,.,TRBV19,CASSMSSQPQHF,TGTGCCAGTAGTATGTCGTCCCAGCCCCAGCATTTT
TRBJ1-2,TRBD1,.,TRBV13,CASSLFSTGGTTSYGYTF,TGTGCCAGCAGCCTTTTCTCGACAGGGGGGACTACCTCCTATGGCTACACCTTC
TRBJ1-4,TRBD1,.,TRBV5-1,CASSGDRGPSNEKLFF,TGCGCCAGCAGCGGCGACAGGGGGCCCAGTAATGAAAAACTGTTTTTT
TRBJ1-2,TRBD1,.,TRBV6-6,CASRPAQGAGGYTF,TGTGCCAGCAGACCCGCTCAGGGGGCCGGTGGCTACACCTTC
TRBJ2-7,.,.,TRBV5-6,CASIRTDYNTLGGFYEQYF,TGTGCCAGCATTAGGACAGACTATAACACCCTTGGGGGCTTCTACGAGCAGTACTTC
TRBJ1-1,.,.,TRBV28,CASRGRVGTEAFF,TGTGCCAGCCGGGGGAGGGTCGGCACTGAAGCTTTCTTT
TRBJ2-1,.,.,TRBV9,CASSVVPEGHSEQFF,TGTGCCAGCAGCGTAGTCCCGGAAGGACACAGTGAGCAGTTCTTC
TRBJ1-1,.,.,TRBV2,CASSGQPNTEAFF,TGTGCCAGCAGCGGACAGCCGAACACTGAAGCTTTCTTT
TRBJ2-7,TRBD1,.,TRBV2,CASSERGQGVYEQYF,TGTGCCAGCAGTGAACGGGGACAGGGGGTCTACGAGCAGTACTTC
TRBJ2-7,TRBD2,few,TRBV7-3,CASSLTLAGGPSAYEQYF,TGTGCCAGCAGCTTAACGCTGGCGGGAGGGCCGTCGGCGTACGAGCAGTACTTC
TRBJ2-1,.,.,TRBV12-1,CASSPSRLAGFTISYNEQFF,TGTGCCAGCAGCCCGAGTAGGCTAGCGGGGTTCACCATCTCCTACAATGAGCAGTTCTTC
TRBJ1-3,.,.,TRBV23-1,CASSQSGGLGRNTIYF,TGCGCCAGCAGTCAATCGGGGGGGCTAGGTCGAAACACCATATATTTT
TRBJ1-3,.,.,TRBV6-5,CASIERGNTIYF,TGTGCCAGCATAGAGCGGGGAAACACCATATATTTT
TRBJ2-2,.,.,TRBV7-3,CASSFFSSATTVNTGELFF,TGTGCCAGCAGCTTTTTCTCCTCCGCAACGACAGTAAACACCGGGGAGCTGTTTTTT
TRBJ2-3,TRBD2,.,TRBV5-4,CASSPTAGAVSDTQYF,TGTGCCAGCAGCCCGACAGCGGGGGCCGTGTCAGATACGCAGTATTTT